The count of the clone carrying this TCR beta chain is one. Antigen: not known. The sample originates from a study of graft-versus-host responses after intestinal transplantation. Study results and caveats: GvH clones were identified in recipient marrow, with some first appearing in ileum or blood.

Repertoires were generated with immunoSEQ multiplex PCR, while TCRdb's copy carries only in-frame clones and drops some. The sample carries over 40,000 clones, approximately 95% recorded once. The sequence came from a human donor who was the organ donor for an intestinal transplant. Sequenced here: unstimulated CD8+ T cells sorted from spleen or lymph node cells, sampled before transplant.

CDR3 protein: CASSMGYGIYGNEQFF. As DNA, the CDR3 is TGTGCCAGTAGTATGGGATACGGCATTTATGGCAATGAGCAGTTCTTC. This chain links TRBV19 with TRBJ2-1; D call uncertain. The CDR3 has 16 residues. With 3 bases removed from V and 6 bases from J, the gap between germline ends came to 18 bases. Germline-derived CDR1 and CDR2 are LNHDA and SQIVND (reference sequence).